This T cell receptor (beta chain) was captured by sequencing in a study of blood T cell repertoires in COVID-19. Study-wide context: Material from acute and convalescent COVID-19 was sourced from the United States, Italy and Spain. PBMCs, B-cell-depleted T cells, or T cells were the source of the cDNA or gDNA that made up the material.

Only in-frame clones appear in the TCRdb table, and some are missing; sequencing was by immunoSEQ multiplex PCR. The sample shows about 150,000 clones, around 85% of them seen only once. The CDR3 is made up of 16 amino acids. The germline V gene encodes CDR1 LNHDA and CDR2 SQIVND (reference sequence). After removal of 5 bases from V and 0 bases from J, the junction contained 7 bases not matched to a gene. This clonotype was obtained from a woman at least 80 years old with acute or convalescent COVID-19. Sample: peripheral blood. The chain employs TRBV19 and TRBJ2-3; TRBD1 matches 8 bases. DNA of the CDR3: TGTGCCAGTAGTGACAGGGGATCGGCTAGCACAGATACGCAGTATTTT. Encoded protein: CASSDRGSASTDTQYF.